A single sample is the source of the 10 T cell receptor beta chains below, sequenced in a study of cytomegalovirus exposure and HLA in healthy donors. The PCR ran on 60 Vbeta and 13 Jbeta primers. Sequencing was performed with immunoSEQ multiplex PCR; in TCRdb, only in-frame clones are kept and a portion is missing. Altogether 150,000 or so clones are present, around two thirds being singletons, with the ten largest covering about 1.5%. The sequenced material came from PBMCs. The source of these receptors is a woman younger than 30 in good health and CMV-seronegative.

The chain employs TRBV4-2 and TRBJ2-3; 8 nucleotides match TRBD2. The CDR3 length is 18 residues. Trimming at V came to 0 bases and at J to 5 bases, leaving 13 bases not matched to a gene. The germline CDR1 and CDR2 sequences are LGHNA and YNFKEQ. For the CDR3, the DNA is TGTGCCAGCAGCCAAGATTTTTCGCGGGGGGATATTATAGATACGCAGTATTTT. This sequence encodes CASSQDFSRGDIIDTQYF.

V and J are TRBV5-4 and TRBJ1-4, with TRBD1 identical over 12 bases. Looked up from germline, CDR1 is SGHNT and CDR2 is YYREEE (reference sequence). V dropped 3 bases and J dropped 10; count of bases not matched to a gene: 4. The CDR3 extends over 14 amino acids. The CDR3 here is CASSWDRGQGKLFF. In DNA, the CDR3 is TGTGCCAGCAGCTGGGACAGGGGGCAGGGAAAACTGTTTTTT.

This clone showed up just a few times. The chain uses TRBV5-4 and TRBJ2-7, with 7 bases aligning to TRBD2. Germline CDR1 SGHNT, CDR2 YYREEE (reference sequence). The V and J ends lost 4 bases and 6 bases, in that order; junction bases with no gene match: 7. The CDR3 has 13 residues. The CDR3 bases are TGTGCCAGCAGCCTGACTAGCCTGGGCGAGCAGTACTTC. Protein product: CASSLTSLGEQYF.

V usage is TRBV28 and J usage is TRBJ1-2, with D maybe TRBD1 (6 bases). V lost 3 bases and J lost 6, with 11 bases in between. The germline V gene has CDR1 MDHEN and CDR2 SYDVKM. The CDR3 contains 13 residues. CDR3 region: CASSFTGRDGYTF. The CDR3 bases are TGTGCCAGCAGTTTTACAGGGCGGGATGGCTACACCTTC.

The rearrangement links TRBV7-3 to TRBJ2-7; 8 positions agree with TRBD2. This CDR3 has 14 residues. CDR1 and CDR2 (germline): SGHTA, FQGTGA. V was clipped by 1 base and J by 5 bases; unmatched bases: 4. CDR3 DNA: TGTGCCAGCAGCTTAAACCCAGCGGGGGACGAGCAGTACTTC. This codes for CASSLNPAGDEQYF.

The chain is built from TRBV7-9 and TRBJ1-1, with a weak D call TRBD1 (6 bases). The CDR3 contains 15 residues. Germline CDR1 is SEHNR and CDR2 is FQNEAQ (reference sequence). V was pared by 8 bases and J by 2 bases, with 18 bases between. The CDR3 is CASGPFRGFNTEAFF. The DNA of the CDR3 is TGTGCCAGCGGCCCCTTCAGGGGATTTAACACTGAAGCTTTCTTT.

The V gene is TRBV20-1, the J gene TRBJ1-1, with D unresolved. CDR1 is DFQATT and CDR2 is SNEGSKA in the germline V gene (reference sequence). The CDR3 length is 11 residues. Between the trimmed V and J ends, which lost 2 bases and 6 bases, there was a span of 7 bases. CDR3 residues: CSARTPAEAFF. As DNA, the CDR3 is TGCAGTGCTAGAACTCCCGCTGAAGCTTTCTTT.

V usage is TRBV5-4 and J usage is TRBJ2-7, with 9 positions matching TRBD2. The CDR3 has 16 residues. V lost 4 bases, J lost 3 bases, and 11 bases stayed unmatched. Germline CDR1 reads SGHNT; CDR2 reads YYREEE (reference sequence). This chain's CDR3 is CASSRGGGTVYYEQYF. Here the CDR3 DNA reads TGTGCCAGCAGCCGCGGGGGGGGGACAGTCTACTACGAGCAGTACTTC.

The CDR3 region has the DNA TGTGCAAGTCGCTTAGTTGGCACCCCGGGGGAGACCCAGTACTTC. It encodes CASRLVGTPGETQYF. V and J are TRBV12-2 and TRBJ2-5; TRBD2 was called by the table and not checked on the DNA. TRBV12-2 is listed as a pseudogene. This CDR3 region has 15 residues.

Written as DNA, the CDR3 is TGTGCCAGCTCACCAAATAGCGGAGACTACAATGAGCAGTTCTTC. Protein: CASSPNSGDYNEQFF. V gene TRBV18 combines with J gene TRBJ2-1; possible D gene TRBD2, 6 bases. CDR3 length equals 15 residues. Trimming stripped 2 bases from V and 3 bases from J, with 11 bases between. In germline, CDR1 is KGHSH, CDR2 LQKENI.